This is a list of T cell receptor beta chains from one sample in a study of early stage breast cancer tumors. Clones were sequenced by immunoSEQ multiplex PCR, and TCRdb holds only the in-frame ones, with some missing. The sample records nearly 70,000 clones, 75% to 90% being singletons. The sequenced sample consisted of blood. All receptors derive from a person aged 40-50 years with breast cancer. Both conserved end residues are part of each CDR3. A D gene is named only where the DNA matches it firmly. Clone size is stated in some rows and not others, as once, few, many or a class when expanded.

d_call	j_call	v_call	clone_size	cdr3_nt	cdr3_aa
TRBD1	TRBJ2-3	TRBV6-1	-	TGTGCCAGCAGTGAAAGACAGGGGGATACGCAGTATTTT	CASSERQGDTQYF
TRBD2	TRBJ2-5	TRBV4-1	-	TGCGCCAGCAGCCAAGCACTAGCGGGAGTTGAGACCCAGTACTTC	CASSQALAGVETQYF
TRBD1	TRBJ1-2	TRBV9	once	TGTGCCAGCAGCCCCGGGCTGGCAGGGGGATTTACTAACTATGGCTACACCTTC	CASSPGLAGGFTNYGYTF
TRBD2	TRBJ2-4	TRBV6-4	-	TGTGCCAGCAGTCCGGGGGGGAGCGTGGGGGACATTCAGTACTTC	CASSPGGSVGDIQYF
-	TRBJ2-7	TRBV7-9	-	TGTGCCAGCAGCGTAACGGGAGAAAATTACGAGCAGTACTTC	CASSVTGENYEQYF
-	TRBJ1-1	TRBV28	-	TGTGCCAGCAGTCCACCTCGGGCGAACACTGAAGCTTTCTTT	CASSPPRANTEAFF
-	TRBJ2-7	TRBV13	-	TGTGCCAGCAGAAAGAGGACGGAGGCCTACGAGCAGTACTTC	CASRKRTEAYEQYF
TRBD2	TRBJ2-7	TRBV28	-	TGTGCCAGCATATTAGGGACTAGCCCCACCTACGAGCAGTACTTC	CASILGTSPTYEQYF
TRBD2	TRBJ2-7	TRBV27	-	TGTGCCAGCAGTTTAGTTCTAGCGGGAGGGCCGGGAGAGCAGTACTTC	CASSLVLAGGPGEQYF
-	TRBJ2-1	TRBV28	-	TGTGCCAGCAGTTTCTACAGGGAACGGGCGAACAATGAGCAGTTCTTC	CASSFYRERANNEQFF
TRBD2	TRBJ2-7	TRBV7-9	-	TGTGCCAGCAGCTTCCCGCCCTCCGGGACTAGCGAGGACGAGCAGTACTTC	CASSFPPSGTSEDEQYF
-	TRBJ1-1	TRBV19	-	TGTGCCAGTAGTATAAGGGGGGGCACTGAAGCTTTCTTT	CASSIRGGTEAFF
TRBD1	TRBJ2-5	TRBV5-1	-	TGCGCCAGCAGCTTGGCCCCCGGGACAGGGGGCGCGGGAGAGACCCAGTACTTC	CASSLAPGTGGAGETQYF
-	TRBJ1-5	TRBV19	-	TGTGCCACCATCGACACAAGGTCCTCCAATCAGCCCCAGCATTTT	CATIDTRSSNQPQHF
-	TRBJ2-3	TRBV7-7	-	TGTGCTAGCAGCTTAGGGGACTCAATTAACACAGATACGCAGTATTTT	CASSLGDSINTDTQYF
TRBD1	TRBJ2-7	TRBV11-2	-	TGTGCCAGCAGCATTCGACAGGGCCCTGTTGTGGAGCAGTACTTC	CASSIRQGPVVEQYF
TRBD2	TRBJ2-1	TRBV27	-	TGTGCCAGCAGTTCACTCCGTATCGGACTAGCGGGAAGGACCTACAATGAGCAGTTCTTC	CASSSLRIGLAGRTYNEQFF
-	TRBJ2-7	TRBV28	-	TGTGCCAGTCAGACCCCCTTGGGTAAGATGCAGTACTTC	CASQTPLGKMQYF
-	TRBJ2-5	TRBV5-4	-	TGTGCCAGCAGCTTGGTAGTAGGGGGGGCCGAGACCCAGTACTTC	CASSLVVGGAETQYF
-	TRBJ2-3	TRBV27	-	TGTGCCAGCAGTTCCTTGGGAGATACGCAGTATTTT	CASSSLGDTQYF
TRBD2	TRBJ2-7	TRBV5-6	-	TGTGCCAGCAGCTTGGCCGGGCGGGAGAATCTCGCCTACGAGCAGTACTTC	CASSLAGRENLAYEQYF
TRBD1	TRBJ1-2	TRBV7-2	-	TGTGCCAGCAGCTTAACTCTACAGGGGCTCTATGGCTACACCTTC	CASSLTLQGLYGYTF
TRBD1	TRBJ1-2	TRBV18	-	TGTGCCAGCTCACCTATGAGACAGGGGATCGCTAACTATGGCTACACCTTC	CASSPMRQGIANYGYTF
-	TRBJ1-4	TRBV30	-	TGTGCCTGGAGTAGGATTTCAACTAATGAAAAACTGTTTTTT	CAWSRISTNEKLFF
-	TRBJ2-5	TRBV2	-	TGTGCCAGCATCCTCCTCCTGGAGACCCAGTACTTC	CASILLLETQYF
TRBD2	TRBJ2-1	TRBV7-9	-	TGTGCCAGCTCACCGGTTCCGCGACTAGCGGGAGACAATGAGCAGTTCTTC	CASSPVPRLAGDNEQFF
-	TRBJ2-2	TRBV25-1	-	TGTGCCAGCAGTCGGGCGGGGACCGGGGAACTGTTTTTT	CASSRAGTGELFF
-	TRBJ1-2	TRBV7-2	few	TGTGCCAGCAGCATTGAGGGAGTCCGATCCTATGGCTACACCTTC	CASSIEGVRSYGYTF
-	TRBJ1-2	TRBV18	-	TGTGCCAGCTCACAACAGACAGGCTTGGGCTACACCTTC	CASSQQTGLGYTF
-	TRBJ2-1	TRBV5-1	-	TGCGCCAGCAGCTTGGGGTTAGCGACAACCTCTTACAATGAGCAGTTCTTC	CASSLGLATTSYNEQFF
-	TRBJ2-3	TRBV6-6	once	TGTGCCAGCAGTTACCCGGGCCGAGGGACAGATACGCAGTATTTT	CASSYPGRGTDTQYF
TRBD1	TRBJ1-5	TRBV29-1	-	TGCAGCGTTGGGGACAGGATCAATCAGCCCCAGCATTTT	CSVGDRINQPQHF
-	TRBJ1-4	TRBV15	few	TGTGCCACCAGCAGAGATCCGGGTCAAAAACTGTTTTTT	CATSRDPGQKLFF
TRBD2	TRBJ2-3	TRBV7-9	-	TGTGCCAGCAGCTTAGCGCCATCGGGAGGGCCGGGAAATACGCAGTATTTT	CASSLAPSGGPGNTQYF
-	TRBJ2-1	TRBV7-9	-	TGTGCCAGCAGCTCAAACAATGAGCAGTTCTTC	CASSSNNEQFF
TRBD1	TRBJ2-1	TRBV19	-	TGTGCCAGTAGTAAAGAGACCGGGACAGGGAACAATGAGCAGTTCTTC	CASSKETGTGNNEQFF
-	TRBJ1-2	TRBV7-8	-	TGTGCCAGCAGCGGGTGGGAGAACTATGGCTACACCTTC	CASSGWENYGYTF
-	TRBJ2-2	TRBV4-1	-	TGCGCCAGCAGCCTAAGCCTAGGGGAGAGAATTTACGGGGAGCTGTTTTTT	CASSLSLGERIYGELFF
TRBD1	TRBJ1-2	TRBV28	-	TGTGCCAGCAACGGGGGGGGACAGGGAGACTATGGCTACACCTTC	CASNGGGQGDYGYTF
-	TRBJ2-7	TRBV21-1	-	TGTGCCGATCCGGGGACGAACGAGCAGTACTTC	CADPGTNEQYF
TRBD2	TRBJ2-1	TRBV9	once	TGTGCCAGCAGCGTATCAGCGGGAGTTTCTTACTCCTACAATGAGCAGTTCTTC	CASSVSAGVSYSYNEQFF